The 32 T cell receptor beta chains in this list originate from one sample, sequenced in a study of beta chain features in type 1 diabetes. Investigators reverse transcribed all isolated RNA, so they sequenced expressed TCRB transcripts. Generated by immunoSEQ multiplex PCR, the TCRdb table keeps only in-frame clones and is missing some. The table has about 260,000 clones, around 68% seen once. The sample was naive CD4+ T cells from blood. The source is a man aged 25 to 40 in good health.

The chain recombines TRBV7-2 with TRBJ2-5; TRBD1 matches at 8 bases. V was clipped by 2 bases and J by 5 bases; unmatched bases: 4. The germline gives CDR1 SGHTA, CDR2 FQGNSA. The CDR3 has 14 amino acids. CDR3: CASSLKQGVETQYF. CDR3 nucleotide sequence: TGTGCCAGCAGCTTAAAACAGGGGGTTGAGACCCAGTACTTC. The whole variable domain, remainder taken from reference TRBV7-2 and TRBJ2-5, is GAGVSQSPSNKVTEKGKDVELRCDPISGHTALYWYRQSLGQGLEFLIYFQGNSAPDKSGLPSDRFSAERTGGSVSTLTIQRTQQEDSAVYLCASSLKQGVETQYFGPGTRLLVL.

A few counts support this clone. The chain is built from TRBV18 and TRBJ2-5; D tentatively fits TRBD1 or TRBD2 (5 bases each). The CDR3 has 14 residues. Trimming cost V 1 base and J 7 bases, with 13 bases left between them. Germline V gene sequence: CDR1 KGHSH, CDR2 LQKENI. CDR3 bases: TGTGCCAGCTCACCACGAGGGGATGACTCGACCCAGTACTTC. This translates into CASSPRGDDSTQYF.

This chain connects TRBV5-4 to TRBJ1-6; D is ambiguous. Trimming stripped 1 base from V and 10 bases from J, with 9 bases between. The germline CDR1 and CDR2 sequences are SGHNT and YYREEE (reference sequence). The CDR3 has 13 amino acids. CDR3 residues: CASSLSGESPLHF. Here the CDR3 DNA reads TGTGCCAGCAGCTTGTCTGGAGAATCACCCCTCCACTTT.

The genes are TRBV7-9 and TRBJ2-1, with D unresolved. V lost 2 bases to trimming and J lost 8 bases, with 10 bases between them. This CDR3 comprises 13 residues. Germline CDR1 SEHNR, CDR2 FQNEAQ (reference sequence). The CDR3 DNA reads TGTGCCAGCAGCTTACCACTTGGGGATGAGCAGTTCTTC. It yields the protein CASSLPLGDEQFF.

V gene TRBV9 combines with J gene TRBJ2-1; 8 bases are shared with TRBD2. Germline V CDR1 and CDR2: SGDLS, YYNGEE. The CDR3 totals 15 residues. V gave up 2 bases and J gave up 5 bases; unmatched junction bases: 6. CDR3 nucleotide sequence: TGTGCCAGCAGCGTCTCAGCGGGAGTGGACAATGAGCAGTTCTTC. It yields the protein CASSVSAGVDNEQFF.

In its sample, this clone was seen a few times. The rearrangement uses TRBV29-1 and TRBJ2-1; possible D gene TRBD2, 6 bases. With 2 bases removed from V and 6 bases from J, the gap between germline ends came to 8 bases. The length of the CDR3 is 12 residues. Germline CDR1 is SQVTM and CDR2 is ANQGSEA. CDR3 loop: CSVERDSNEQFF. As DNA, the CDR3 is TGCAGCGTTGAACGGGACTCCAATGAGCAGTTCTTC.

In DNA, the CDR3 is TGCAGCGTTCTCCGGGACAGGGGTGGCGGGGAGCTGTTTTTT. Translation: CSVLRDRGGGELFF. The rearrangement joins TRBV29-1 to TRBJ2-2; 10 nucleotides agree with TRBD1. Losses at the gene ends were 5 bases for V and 7 bases for J; bases not matched to a gene: 7. The CDR3 covers 14 residues. CDR1 is SQVTM and CDR2 is ANQGSEA in the germline V gene.

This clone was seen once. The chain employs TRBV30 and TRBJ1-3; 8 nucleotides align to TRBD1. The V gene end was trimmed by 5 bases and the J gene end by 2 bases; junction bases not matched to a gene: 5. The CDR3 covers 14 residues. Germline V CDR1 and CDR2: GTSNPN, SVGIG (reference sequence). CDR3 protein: CAWQRTGTGNTIYF. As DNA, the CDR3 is TGTGCCTGGCAACGGACAGGGACTGGAAACACCATATATTTT.

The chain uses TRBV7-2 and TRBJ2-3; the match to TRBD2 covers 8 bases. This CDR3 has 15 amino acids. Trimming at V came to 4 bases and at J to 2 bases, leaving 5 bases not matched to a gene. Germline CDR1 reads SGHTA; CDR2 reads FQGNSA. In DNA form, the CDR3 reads TGTGCCAGCAGCTCCGGGACTAGATACACAGATACGCAGTATTTT. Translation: CASSSGTRYTDTQYF.

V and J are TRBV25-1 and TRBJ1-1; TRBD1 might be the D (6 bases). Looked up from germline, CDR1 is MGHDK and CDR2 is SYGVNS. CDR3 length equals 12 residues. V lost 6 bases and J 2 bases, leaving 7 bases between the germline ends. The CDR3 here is CASRQGNTEAFF. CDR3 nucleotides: TGTGCCAGCAGACAGGGAAACACTGAAGCTTTCTTT.

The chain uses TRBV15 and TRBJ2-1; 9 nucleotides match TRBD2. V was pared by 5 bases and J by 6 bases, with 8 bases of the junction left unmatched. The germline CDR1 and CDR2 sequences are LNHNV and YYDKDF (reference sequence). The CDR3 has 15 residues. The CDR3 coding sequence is TGTGCCACCAGCGTAGCGGGAGATTTGTCCAATGAGCAGTTCTTC. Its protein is CATSVAGDLSNEQFF. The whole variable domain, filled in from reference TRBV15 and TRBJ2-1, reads DAMVIQNPRYQVTQFGKPVTLSCSQTLNHNVMYWYQQKSSQAPKLLFHYYDKDFNNEADTPDNFQSRRPNTSFCFLDIRSPGLGDTAMYLCATSVAGDLSNEQFFGPGTRLTVL.

The CDR3 is CASSVGEQYF. CDR3 nucleotides: TGTGCCAGCAGCGTAGGCGAGCAGTACTTC. The J gene is TRBJ2-7, the V gene TRBV9, with D unresolved. Germline assignment: CDR1 SGDLS and CDR2 YYNGEE. V lost 0 bases and J 6 bases, leaving 1 base between the germline ends. The CDR3 covers 10 residues. Full variable domain (outside the CDR3, taken from reference TRBV9 and TRBJ2-7): DSGVTQTPKHLITATGQRVTLRCSPRSGDLSVYWYQQSLDQGLQFLIQYYNGEERAKGNILERFSAQQFPDLHSELNLSSLELGDSALYFCASSVGEQYFGPGTRLTVT.

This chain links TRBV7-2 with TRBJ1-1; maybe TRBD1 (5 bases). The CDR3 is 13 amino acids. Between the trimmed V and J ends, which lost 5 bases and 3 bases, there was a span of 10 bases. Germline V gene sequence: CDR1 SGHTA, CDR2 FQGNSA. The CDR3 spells CASSTGPHTEAFF. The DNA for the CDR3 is TGTGCCAGCAGCACGGGGCCTCACACTGAAGCTTTCTTT.

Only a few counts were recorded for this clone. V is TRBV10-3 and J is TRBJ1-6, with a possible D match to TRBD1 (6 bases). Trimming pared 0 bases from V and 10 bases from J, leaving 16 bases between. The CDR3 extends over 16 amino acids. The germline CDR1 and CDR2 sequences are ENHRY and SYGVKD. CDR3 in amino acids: CAISESRNRGQSPLHF. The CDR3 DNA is TGTGCCATCAGTGAGTCGAGAAATCGGGGGCAGTCACCCCTCCACTTT.

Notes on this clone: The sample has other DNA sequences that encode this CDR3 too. The CDR3 DNA is TGTGCCTGGAGCGGAGGGAGCAATCAGCCCCAGCATTTT. The encoded protein is CAWSGGSNQPQHF. V gene TRBV30 combines with J gene TRBJ1-5, with D unclear. The germline V and J ends were trimmed by 3 bases and 1 base, with 7 bases remaining between them. The CDR3 length is 13 residues. The germline V gene has CDR1 GTSNPN and CDR2 SVGIG (reference sequence).

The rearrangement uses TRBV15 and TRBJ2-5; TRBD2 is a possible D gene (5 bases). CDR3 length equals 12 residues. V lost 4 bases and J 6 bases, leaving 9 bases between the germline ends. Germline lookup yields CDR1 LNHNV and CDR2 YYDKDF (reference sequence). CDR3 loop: CATSKLGQTQYF. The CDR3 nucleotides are TGTGCCACCAGCAAACTAGGGCAGACCCAGTACTTC.

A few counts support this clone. The CDR3 spells CSVSGRQNTEAFF. The CDR3 nucleotides read TGCAGCGTCTCAGGCAGGCAGAACACTGAAGCTTTCTTT. This chain uses TRBV29-1 with TRBJ1-1; D remains unclear. The V gene lost 6 bases and the J gene lost 1 base, with 12 bases spanning the gap. The CDR3 runs to 13 residues. Germline values: CDR1 SQVTM, CDR2 ANQGSEA.

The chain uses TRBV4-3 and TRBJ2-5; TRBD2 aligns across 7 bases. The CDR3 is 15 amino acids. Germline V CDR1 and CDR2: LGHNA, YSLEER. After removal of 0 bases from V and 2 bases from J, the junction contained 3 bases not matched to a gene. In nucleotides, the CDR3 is TGCGCCAGCAGCCAAGATCGGGGAGGGCAAGAGACCCAGTACTTC. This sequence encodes CASSQDRGGQETQYF.

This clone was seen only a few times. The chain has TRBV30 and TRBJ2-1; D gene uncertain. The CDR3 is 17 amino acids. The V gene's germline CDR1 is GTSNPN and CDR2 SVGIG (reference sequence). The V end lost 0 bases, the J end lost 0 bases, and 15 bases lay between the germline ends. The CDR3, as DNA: TGTGCCTGGAGTGTAGGCCTCGACTCCCGCTCCTACAATGAGCAGTTCTTC. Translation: CAWSVGLDSRSYNEQFF.

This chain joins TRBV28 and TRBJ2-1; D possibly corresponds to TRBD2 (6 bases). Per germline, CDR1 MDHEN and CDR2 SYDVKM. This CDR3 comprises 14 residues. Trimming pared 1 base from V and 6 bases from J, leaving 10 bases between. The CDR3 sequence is CASSLYGTFNEQFF. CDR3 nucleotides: TGTGCCAGCAGTTTATACGGGACTTTCAATGAGCAGTTCTTC.

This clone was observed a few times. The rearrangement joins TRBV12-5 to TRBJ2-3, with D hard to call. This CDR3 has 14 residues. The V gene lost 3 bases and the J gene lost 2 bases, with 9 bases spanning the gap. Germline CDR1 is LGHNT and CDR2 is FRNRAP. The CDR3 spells CASGFRPNTDTQYF. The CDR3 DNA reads TGTGCTAGTGGTTTCCGACCGAACACAGATACGCAGTATTTT.

This chain's CDR3 is CASSEGGQGARETQYF. In DNA form, the CDR3 reads TGTGCCAGCAGTGAGGGGGGACAGGGGGCGCGAGAGACCCAGTACTTC. The rearrangement uses TRBV25-1 and TRBJ2-5; TRBD1 matches 12 bases. The CDR3 extends over 16 amino acids. The germline V gene encodes CDR1 MGHDK and CDR2 SYGVNS. V lost 3 bases, J lost 4 bases, and 6 bases stayed unmatched.

Here the CDR3 reads CAWTGGNFLTYNEQFF. CDR3 in DNA: TGTGCCTGGACAGGGGGAAACTTTCTGACCTACAATGAGCAGTTCTTC. V is TRBV30 and J is TRBJ2-1; 7 bases are a match to TRBD1. CDR3 length: 16 residues. CDR1 and CDR2 from the germline V gene are GTSNPN and SVGIG (reference sequence). V was pared by 4 bases and J by 2 bases, with 11 bases of the junction left unmatched.

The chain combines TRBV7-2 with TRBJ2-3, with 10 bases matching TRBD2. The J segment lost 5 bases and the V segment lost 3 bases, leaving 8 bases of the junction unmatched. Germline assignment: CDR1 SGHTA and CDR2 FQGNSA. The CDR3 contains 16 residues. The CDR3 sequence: CASSFSLAGFLDTQYF. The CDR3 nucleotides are TGTGCCAGCAGCTTCTCACTAGCGGGATTTTTAGATACGCAGTATTTT.

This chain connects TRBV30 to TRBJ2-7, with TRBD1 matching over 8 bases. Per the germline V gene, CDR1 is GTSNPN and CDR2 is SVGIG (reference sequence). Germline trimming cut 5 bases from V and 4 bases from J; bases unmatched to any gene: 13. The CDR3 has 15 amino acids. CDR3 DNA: TGTGCCTGGGCCCTCGGACAGGGAGTTTCGTACGAGCAGTACTTC. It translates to CAWALGQGVSYEQYF.

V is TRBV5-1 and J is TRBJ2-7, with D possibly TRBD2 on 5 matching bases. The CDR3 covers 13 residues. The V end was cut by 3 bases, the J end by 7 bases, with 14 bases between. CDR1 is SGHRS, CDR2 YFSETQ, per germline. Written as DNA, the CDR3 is TGCGCCAGCAGCTCTCGGGGAATTTGGGAGCAGTACTTC. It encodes CASSSRGIWEQYF.

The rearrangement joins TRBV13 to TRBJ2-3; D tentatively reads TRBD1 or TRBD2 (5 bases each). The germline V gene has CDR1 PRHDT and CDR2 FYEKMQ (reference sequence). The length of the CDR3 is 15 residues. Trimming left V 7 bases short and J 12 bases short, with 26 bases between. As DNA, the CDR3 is TGTGCCAGCACCTCCTTGTCGCCGGAGACCGGGACCCAGTATTTT. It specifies CASTSLSPETGTQYF.

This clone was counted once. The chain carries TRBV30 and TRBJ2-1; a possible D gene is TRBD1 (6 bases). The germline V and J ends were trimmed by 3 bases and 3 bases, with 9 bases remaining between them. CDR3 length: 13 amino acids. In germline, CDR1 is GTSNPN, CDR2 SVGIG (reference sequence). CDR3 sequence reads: CAWSGQFYNEQFF. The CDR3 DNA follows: TGTGCCTGGAGCGGACAGTTCTACAATGAGCAGTTCTTC.

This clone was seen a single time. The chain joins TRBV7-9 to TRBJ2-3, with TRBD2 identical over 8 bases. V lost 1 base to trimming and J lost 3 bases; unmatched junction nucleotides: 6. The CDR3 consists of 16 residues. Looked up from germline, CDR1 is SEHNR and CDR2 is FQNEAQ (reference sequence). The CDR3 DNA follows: TGTGCCAGCAGCTTAGATGGCGGGAGGACTACAGATACGCAGTATTTT. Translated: CASSLDGGRTTDTQYF.

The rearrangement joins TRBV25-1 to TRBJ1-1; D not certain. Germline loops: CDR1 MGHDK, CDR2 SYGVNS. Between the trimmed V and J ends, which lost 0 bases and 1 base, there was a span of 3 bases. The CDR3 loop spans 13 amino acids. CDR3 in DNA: TGTGCCAGCAGTGAATACCAGAACACTGAAGCTTTCTTT. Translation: CASSEYQNTEAFF.

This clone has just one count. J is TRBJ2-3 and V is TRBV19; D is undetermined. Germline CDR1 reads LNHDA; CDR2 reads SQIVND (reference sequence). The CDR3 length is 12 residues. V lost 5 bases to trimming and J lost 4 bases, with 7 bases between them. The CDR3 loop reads CASSSRADTQYF. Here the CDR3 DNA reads TGTGCCAGTAGTTCGAGAGCAGATACGCAGTATTTT.

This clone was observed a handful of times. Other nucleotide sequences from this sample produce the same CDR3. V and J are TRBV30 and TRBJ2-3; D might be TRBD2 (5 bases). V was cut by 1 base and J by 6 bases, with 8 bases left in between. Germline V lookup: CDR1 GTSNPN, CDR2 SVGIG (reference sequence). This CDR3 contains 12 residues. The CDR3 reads CAWSASGDTQYF. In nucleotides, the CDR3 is TGTGCCTGGAGTGCCTCGGGGGATACGCAGTATTTT. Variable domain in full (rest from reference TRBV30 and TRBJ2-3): SQTIHQWPATLVQPVGSPLSLECTVEGTSNPNLYWYRQAAGRGLQLLFYSVGIGQISSEVPQNLSASRPQDRQFILSSKKLLLSDSGFYLCAWSASGDTQYFGPGTRLTVL.